This TCR beta chain was captured in a study of cytomegalovirus exposure and HLA in healthy donors. Study-level points and caveats: According to a subsequent analysis, TCR clusters from the first cohort were inclined to appear together in the 110 or so validation repertoires.

TCRdb keeps only in-frame clones here, not all; method: immunoSEQ multiplex PCR. Among about 180,000 clones listed, 85% were seen once. The CDR3 consists of 14 residues. CDR1 SGHNT and CDR2 YYREEE come from the germline V gene (reference sequence). V shed 4 bases and J 0 bases; nucleotides not matched to a gene: 2. To note about this clone: Its antigen remains unidentified.

The sequence was obtained from a man aged 18 to 29 in good health and CMV-seropositive. The specimen was PBMCs. This sequence joins TRBV5-4 and TRBJ1-2; the match to TRBD1 covers 8 bases. The CDR3 region is CASSRTGPNYGYTF. The DNA of the CDR3 is TGTGCCAGCAGCCGGACAGGGCCTAACTATGGCTACACCTTC.